This T cell receptor (beta chain) originates from a study of shared clonotypes between healthy human individuals. The overall study: With ages of 18 to 49, the donors were a couple of women and three men.

CD45RO-negative CD8 cells positively selected for CCR7 made up the naive population, which excluded terminally differentiated effector memory CD45RA+ cells. Every donor was a Caucasian adult from Nashville, Tennessee. CDR1 is SEHNR and CDR2 is FQNEAQ in the germline V gene (reference sequence). This CDR3 has 17 residues. V was cut by 0 bases and J by 3 bases, with 15 bases left in between. General observations from the study: The generation probabilities recorded for non-shared clonotypes fell below those of clonotypes shared by all four donors.

This clone was detected once. The antigen is not known. Sorted-subset replicate PCRs used 200 ng of genomic DNA. This amount corresponded to approximately 30,000 T cell genomes. Sequencing was performed with immunoSEQ multiplex PCR; in TCRdb, only in-frame clones are kept and a portion is missing. The repertoire holds about 1,800,000 clones, about 95% seen once, with less than 1.5% in the top ten. The sample consisted of naive CD8+ T cells sorted from blood. This rearrangement joins TRBV7-9 to TRBJ2-1, with D tentatively TRBD1 (5 bases). The TCR comes from a man younger than 35 in good health. The CDR3 sequence: CASSLAKRGPYYNEQFF. The DNA for the CDR3 is TGTGCCAGCAGCTTAGCGAAAAGGGGCCCCTACTACAATGAGCAGTTCTTC.